What follows are 13 T cell receptor beta chains derived from one specimen sequenced in a study of T cell responses to AZD1222 COVID-19 vaccine. Using immunoSEQ multiplex PCR, the repertoire was profiled, and TCRdb retains in-frame clones only, with some absent. The sample contains 130,000 to 150,000 clones, roughly 90% of which appear only once. The sample in question was peripheral blood, obtained on day 0 of AZD1222 vaccination. These receptors all come from an adult in good health.

V gene TRBV27 combines with J gene TRBJ1-1; D not certain. This CDR3 comprises 11 residues. Per germline, CDR1 MNHEY and CDR2 SMNVEV (reference sequence). Trimming took 8 bases from V and 4 from J, leaving 8 bases between them. CDR3 nucleotide sequence: TGTGCCAGCGGGATTATCACTGAAGCTTTCTTT. This encodes CASGIITEAFF.

V usage is TRBV15 and J usage is TRBJ1-4, with D tentatively TRBD1 (5 bases). CDR1 and CDR2 (germline): LNHNV, YYDKDF (reference sequence). The CDR3 is 15 amino acids. V was clipped by 0 bases and J by 4 bases, with 9 bases between them. The CDR3 spells CATSRDRGGNEKLFF. CDR3 DNA sequence: TGTGCCACCAGCAGAGATCGGGGGGGTAATGAAAAACTGTTTTTT.

This chain's CDR3 is CASSIIEGSNTEAFF. Written as DNA, the CDR3 is TGTGCCAGTAGTATTATCGAAGGGTCGAACACTGAAGCTTTCTTT. V is TRBV19 and J is TRBJ1-1; D remains ambiguous. The CDR3 is 15 residues long. V shed 3 bases and J shed 1 base, with 12 bases lying between them. Germline CDR1 and CDR2: LNHDA and SQIVND (reference sequence).

The chain joins TRBV2 to TRBJ1-1; D not certain. The CDR3 consists of 11 residues. Trimming took 6 bases from V and 3 from J, leaving 5 bases between them. Germline values: CDR1 SNHLY, CDR2 FYNNEI. The CDR3 loop is CASRRDTEAFF. CDR3 sequence (DNA): TGTGCCAGCAGAAGGGACACTGAAGCTTTCTTT.

The V and J genes are TRBV19 and TRBJ1-4; D uncertain. Germline lookup yields CDR1 LNHDA and CDR2 SQIVND (reference sequence). The CDR3 spans 14 residues. With 3 bases removed from V and 5 bases from J, the gap between germline ends came to 10 bases. The CDR3 protein is CASSIGRKNEKLFF. CDR3 nucleotides: TGTGCCAGTAGTATCGGACGGAAAAATGAAAAACTGTTTTTT.

The J gene is TRBJ2-2, the V gene TRBV3-1 (or the pseudogene TRBV3-2); D gene uncertain. This CDR3 has 11 amino acids. Germline assignment: CDR1 LGHDT and CDR2 YNNKEL (reference sequence). Trimming took 6 bases from V and 4 from J, leaving 3 bases between them. CDR3 DNA sequence: TGTGCCAGCAGGATCACCGGGGAGCTGTTTTTT. Its translation is CASRITGELFF.

The table lists this clone with a count of one. This sequence joins TRBV18 and TRBJ2-1, with 10 bases aligning to TRBD1. CDR3 length equals 15 residues. J gave up 7 bases and V 2 bases, and 5 bases lay outside the gene matches. Germline V gene lookup returns CDR1 KGHSH and CDR2 LQKENI. CDR3 region: CASSPGTGVANEQFF. The CDR3 DNA sequence: TGTGCCAGCTCACCAGGGACAGGGGTAGCAAATGAGCAGTTCTTC.

The chain recombines TRBV5-6 with TRBJ2-7, with TRBD2 matching 8 bases. Germline CDR1 reads SGHDT; CDR2 reads YYEEEE. V shed 2 bases and J 6 bases; nucleotides not matched to a gene: 13. CDR3 size: 16 residues. Here the CDR3 DNA reads TGTGCCAGCAGCTTTTGGGCTAGCGGGTTTTTCATCGAGCAGTACTTC. This encodes CASSFWASGFFIEQYF. The complete variable domain, with remaining parts taken from reference TRBV5-6 and TRBJ2-7, reads DAGVTQSPTHLIKTRGQQVTLRCSPKSGHDTVSWYQQALGQGPQFIFQYYEEEERQRGNFPDRFSGHQFPNYSSELNVNALLLGDSALYLCASSFWASGFFIEQYFGPGTRLTVT.

This clone occurred once. This chain links TRBV5-1 with TRBJ1-1; D call uncertain. Germline-derived CDR1 and CDR2 are SGHRS and YFSETQ. This CDR3 contains 14 residues. Trimming removed 2 bases at V and 1 base at J, with 9 bases between. This CDR3 is CASSLRVTNTEAFF. The CDR3 bases are TGCGCCAGCAGCTTACGGGTTACGAACACTGAAGCTTTCTTT.

This chain joins TRBV27 and TRBJ1-5; a possible D gene is TRBD1 (6 bases). The V end was cut by 6 bases, the J end by 1 base, with 16 bases between. The CDR3 sequence is 16 residues long. The germline CDR1 and CDR2 sequences are MNHEY and SMNVEV (reference sequence). In DNA form, the CDR3 reads TGTGCCAGCAGCACCAACAGGGAGGCCAGCAATCAGCCCCAGCATTTT. Its translation is CASSTNREASNQPQHF.

The genes are TRBV9 and TRBJ2-7, with D perhaps matching TRBD2 (5 bases). The germline V and J ends were trimmed by 0 bases and 0 bases, with 13 bases remaining between them. Germline V gene sequence: CDR1 SGDLS, CDR2 YYNGEE. CDR3 length: 16 residues. The CDR3 region is CASSVAGGQSSYEQYF. The CDR3 nucleotides are TGTGCCAGCAGCGTAGCCGGAGGCCAGAGCTCCTACGAGCAGTACTTC.

The CDR3 DNA is TGTGCCAGCTCACCACCGGGCCCCTACGAGCAGTACTTC. This encodes CASSPPGPYEQYF. The chain has TRBV18 and TRBJ2-7, with no clear D. The CDR3 is 13 amino acids. Germline lookup yields CDR1 KGHSH and CDR2 LQKENI. V was shortened by 0 bases and J by 2 bases, with 5 bases between the two germline ends.

The chain combines TRBV12-5 with TRBJ1-6; D unresolved. The CDR3 is 14 amino acids. In germline, CDR1 is LGHNT, CDR2 FRNRAP. The V end lost 7 bases, the J end lost 6 bases, and 13 bases lay between the germline ends. In nucleotides, the CDR3 is TGTGCTAGTGCCACCCTAATCAGTAATTCACCCCTCCACTTT. It yields the protein CASATLISNSPLHF.